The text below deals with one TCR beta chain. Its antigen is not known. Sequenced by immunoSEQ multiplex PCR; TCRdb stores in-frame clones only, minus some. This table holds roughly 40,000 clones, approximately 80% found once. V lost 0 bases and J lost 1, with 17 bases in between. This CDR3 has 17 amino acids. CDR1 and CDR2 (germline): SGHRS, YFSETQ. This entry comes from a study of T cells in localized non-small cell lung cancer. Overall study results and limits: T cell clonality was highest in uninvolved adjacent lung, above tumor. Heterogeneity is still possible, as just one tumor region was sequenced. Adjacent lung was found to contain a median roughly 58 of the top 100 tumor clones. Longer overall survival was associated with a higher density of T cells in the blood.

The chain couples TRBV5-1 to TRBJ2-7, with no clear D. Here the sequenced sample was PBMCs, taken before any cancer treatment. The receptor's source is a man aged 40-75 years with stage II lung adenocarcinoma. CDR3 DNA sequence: TGCGCCAGCAGCTTGGAGTCCGCAGGAGCCCTTTCCTACGAGCAGTACTTC. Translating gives CASSLESAGALSYEQYF.